This TCR beta chain stems from a study of Tregs in tolerant kidney transplant recipients. CD4+CD25+CD127- Tregs, CD4+CD25- non-Tregs, CD4 and CD8 cells were sorted. Findings and limits, study-wide: Biological reproducibility was not directly addressed, but technical replication error appeared minimal. Activated donor B cell expansion appeared to reveal the most relevant donor-specific TCRbeta repertoire.

The table came from immunoSEQ multiplex PCR; TCRdb's copy has only in-frame clones and leaves some out. Of 80,000 to 90,000 clones in the sample, around 94% are singletons; the top ten hold 4.7%. With respect to this clone: What it binds is not known.

Germline CDR1 and CDR2: MNHEY and SMNVEV (reference sequence). The CDR3 has 16 amino acids. V was shortened by 5 bases and J by 6 bases, with 21 bases between the two germline ends. The TCR was taken from a human donor in good health. The material sequenced was CD8+ T cells from blood. The V gene is TRBV27, the J gene TRBJ2-3; D may be TRBD1 or TRBD2 (5 bases each). CDR3 sequence (DNA): TGTGCCAGCAGTCTAGGGTGGGGGATCAATGCCGATACGCAGTATTTT. Translated, it gives CASSLGWGINADTQYF.